The 3 T cell receptor beta chains below all came from one sample that was sequenced in a study of response to subunit inactivated influenza vaccine. TCRdb independently ran MiXCR on the RT-PCR reads; one entry per CDR3 protein. This table holds 400,000 to 650,000 distinct CDR3 sequences, about 7.2% found once. Here the sequenced sample was PBMCs from blood, taken less than 30 months after vaccination. These receptors were collected from a man aged 45 to 75 who received an inactivated influenza vaccine.

This clonotype was observed a handful of times. The chain uses TRBV29-1 and TRBJ2-3; D unresolved. CDR3 length: 13 residues. Per germline, CDR1 SQVTM and CDR2 ANQGSEA. Trimming took 4 bases from V and 7 from J, leaving 15 bases between them. The CDR3 bases are TGCAGCGTTGTACGCGAGATGGGCAATACGCAGTATTTT. This translates into CSVVREMGNTQYF.

There are many counts of this clonotype. The chain has TRBV7-2 and TRBJ2-3; no reliable D call. In germline, CDR1 is SGHTA, CDR2 FQGNSA. Trimming removed 4 bases from V and 2 bases from J, with 7 bases in between. CDR3 length equals 13 residues. CDR3 nucleotide sequence: TGTGCCAGCAGCTCCCGACTCACAGATACGCAGTATTTT. This codes for CASSSRLTDTQYF.

This clonotype was counted only a few times. The chain links TRBV30 to TRBJ2-5; 10 bases map to TRBD2. After removal of 3 bases from V and 11 bases from J, the junction contained 6 bases not matched to a gene. Per the germline V gene, CDR1 is GTSNPN and CDR2 is SVGIG (reference sequence). The CDR3 totals 12 residues. The CDR3 DNA follows: TGTGCCTGGAGACTAGCGGGGAATTCTCAGTACTTC. Its translation: CAWRLAGNSQYF.